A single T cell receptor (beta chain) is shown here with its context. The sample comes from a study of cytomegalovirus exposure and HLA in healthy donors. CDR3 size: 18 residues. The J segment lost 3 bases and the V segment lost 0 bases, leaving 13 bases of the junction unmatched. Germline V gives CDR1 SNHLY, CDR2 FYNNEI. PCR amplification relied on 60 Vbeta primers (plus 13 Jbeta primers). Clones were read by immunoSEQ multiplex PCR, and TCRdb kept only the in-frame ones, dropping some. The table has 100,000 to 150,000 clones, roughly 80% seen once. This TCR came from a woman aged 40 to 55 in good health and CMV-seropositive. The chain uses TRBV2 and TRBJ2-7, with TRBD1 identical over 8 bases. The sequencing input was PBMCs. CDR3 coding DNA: TGTGCCAGCAGTGAAGCTTGGGCAGGGGGCGCCCTCCACTACGAGCAGTACTTC. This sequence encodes CASSEAWAGGALHYEQYF.